One and the same sample provided the 19 T cell receptor beta chains below, sequenced in a study of shared clonotypes between healthy human individuals. Positive CCR7 selection of CD45RO-negative cells yielded the naive CD8 cells, and terminally differentiated effector memory CD45RA+ cells were excluded. The repertoire was sequenced with immunoSEQ multiplex PCR; TCRdb's copy has only in-frame clones and lacks some. The table shows around 2,100,000 clones, with roughly 95% occurring only once. The sequencing sample was made of naive CD8+ T cells sorted from blood. The receptors were gathered from a man in his late teens or twenties in good health.

V usage is TRBV29-1 and J usage is TRBJ2-2; a possible D gene is TRBD1 (5 bases). This CDR3 spans 14 amino acids. The ends were cut back, 6 bases at V and 5 bases at J, with 16 bases in the middle. Germline-derived CDR1 and CDR2 are SQVTM and ANQGSEA. CDR3 sequence (DNA): TGCAGCGTACCTAGGGGCGCCGAGACCGGGGAGCTGTTTTTT. Translated: CSVPRGAETGELFF.

CDR3 DNA sequence: TGTGCCAGCAGCGTAGAGCCGGGACCCTTCTACGAGCAGTACTTC. This codes for CASSVEPGPFYEQYF. V usage is TRBV9 and J usage is TRBJ2-7; D tentatively fits TRBD1 or TRBD2 (5 bases each). The CDR3 runs to 15 residues. Trimming left V 0 bases short and J 3 bases short, with 13 bases between. Per the germline V gene, CDR1 is SGDLS and CDR2 is YYNGEE. Full variable domain (rest looked up from reference TRBV9 and TRBJ2-7): DSGVTQTPKHLITATGQRVTLRCSPRSGDLSVYWYQQSLDQGLQFLIQYYNGEERAKGNILERFSAQQFPDLHSELNLSSLELGDSALYFCASSVEPGPFYEQYFGPGTRLTVT.

The chain uses TRBV25-1 and TRBJ2-3; 7 nucleotides match TRBD1. Unmatched junction bases numbered 2, after V lost 2 bases and J lost 0 bases. This CDR3 comprises 15 residues. The V gene's germline CDR1 is MGHDK and CDR2 SYGVNS. CDR3 loop: CASSEGTASTDTQYF. In DNA, the CDR3 is TGTGCCAGCAGTGAAGGGACAGCTAGCACAGATACGCAGTATTTT.

The V gene is TRBV5-4, the J gene TRBJ1-1, with 7 bases aligning to TRBD1. After removal of 4 bases from V and 5 bases from J, the junction contained 5 bases not matched to a gene. The CDR3 runs to 13 residues. From germline, CDR1 is SGHNT and CDR2 YYREEE (reference sequence). The CDR3 is CASSDRVGTEAFF. The CDR3 region has the DNA TGTGCCAGCAGCGACAGGGTTGGGACTGAAGCTTTCTTT.

As DNA, the CDR3 is TGTGCCAGCGGAAACCAGGGGTCCTACGAGCAGTACTTC. Amino acids: CASGNQGSYEQYF. This rearrangement joins TRBV25-1 to TRBJ2-7; D may be TRBD1 (6 bases). Trimming pared 8 bases from V and 1 base from J, leaving 12 bases between. This CDR3 is built from 13 residues. From germline, CDR1 is MGHDK and CDR2 SYGVNS.

J is TRBJ2-3 and V is TRBV10-1; possible D gene TRBD2, 5 bases. Germline V gives CDR1 WNHNN, CDR2 SYGVQD (reference sequence). V gave up 4 bases and J gave up 4 bases, with 12 bases separating them. This CDR3 region has 14 residues. This CDR3 is CASSVSGGPDTQYF. Written as DNA, the CDR3 is TGCGCCAGCAGTGTCTCGGGCGGGCCAGATACGCAGTATTTT.

The chain combines TRBV19 with TRBJ1-5; possible D gene TRBD1, 5 bases. The CDR3 loop spans 15 amino acids. The ends were cut back, 7 bases at V and 6 bases at J, with 19 bases in the middle. CDR1 is LNHDA, CDR2 SQIVND, per germline (reference sequence). CDR3: CASNPVPLGTQPQHF. The DNA for the CDR3 is TGTGCCAGTAATCCCGTCCCGCTTGGGACTCAGCCCCAGCATTTT.

The chain couples TRBV6-5 to TRBJ1-1; D is possibly TRBD1 (5 bases). The CDR3 extends over 14 amino acids. Germline V lookup: CDR1 MNHEY, CDR2 SVGAGI. Deletions cut 4 bases from V and 4 bases from J, with 13 bases between. CDR3 sequence reads: CASSFGTDFTEAFF. The CDR3 DNA follows: TGTGCCAGCAGTTTCGGGACGGATTTCACTGAAGCTTTCTTT.

The chain links TRBV2 to TRBJ2-7; D remains unclear. This CDR3 has 16 residues. With 2 bases removed from V and 4 bases from J, the gap between germline ends came to 18 bases. Germline V gene sequence: CDR1 SNHLY, CDR2 FYNNEI. CDR3 region: CASSEPGQKAAYEQYF. Here the CDR3 DNA reads TGTGCCAGCAGTGAACCGGGCCAGAAGGCCGCGTACGAGCAGTACTTC.

The V call is TRBV11-2, the J call TRBJ2-7, with 7 nucleotides matching TRBD2. This CDR3 has 15 amino acids. V lost 1 base and J lost 3; bases outside the gene matches: 6. The germline gives CDR1 SGHAT, CDR2 FQNNGV. The CDR3 sequence is CASSLVRLANYEQYF. CDR3 DNA: TGTGCCAGCAGCTTAGTACGACTAGCAAACTACGAGCAGTACTTC.

The chain joins TRBV11-2 to TRBJ1-2; a possible D gene is TRBD1 (5 bases). This CDR3 comprises 14 residues. Trimming shortened V by 3 bases and J by 3 bases, and 11 bases separated the two germline ends. The germline V gene has CDR1 SGHAT and CDR2 FQNNGV. This CDR3 reads CASSFGGSYYGYTF. The CDR3 DNA is TGTGCCAGCAGCTTCGGGGGATCCTACTATGGCTACACCTTC.

The chain is built from TRBV19 and TRBJ1-5, with D hard to call. V shed 6 bases and J shed 0 bases, with 12 bases lying between them. The V gene's germline CDR1 is LNHDA and CDR2 SQIVND (reference sequence). The CDR3 is 15 amino acids. The CDR3 nucleotides read TGTGCCAGTAGACCCGGGGTTAATAGCAATCAGCCCCAGCATTTT. Translating it yields CASRPGVNSNQPQHF.

This clone was detected only once. This rearrangement joins TRBV28 to TRBJ1-2; 9 bases line up with TRBD1. Trimming at V came to 1 base and at J to 8 bases, leaving 5 bases not matched to a gene. This CDR3 contains 14 residues. Germline lookup yields CDR1 MDHEN and CDR2 SYDVKM. The CDR3: CASSLYRTGEGYTF. The DNA for the CDR3 is TGTGCCAGCAGTTTATACAGGACAGGGGAAGGCTACACCTTC.

The V gene is TRBV5-6, the J gene TRBJ2-7; no reliable D call. The CDR3 totals 13 residues. The germline V and J ends were trimmed by 1 base and 3 bases, with 8 bases remaining between them. Germline V gene lookup returns CDR1 SGHDT and CDR2 YYEEEE. DNA of the CDR3: TGTGCCAGCAGCTTGCTAATCGACTACGAGCAGTACTTC. This encodes CASSLLIDYEQYF.

Worth noting for this clone: In the same sample, other DNA sequences code for this CDR3. The genes are TRBV27 and TRBJ2-2; D possibly corresponds to TRBD1 (6 bases). The germline CDR1 and CDR2 sequences are MNHEY and SMNVEV (reference sequence). This CDR3 contains 13 residues. The germline V and J ends were trimmed by 5 bases and 5 bases, with 9 bases remaining between them. The CDR3 loop is CASSPGQTGELFF. The CDR3 DNA reads TGTGCCAGCAGTCCCGGACAGACCGGGGAGCTGTTTTTT.

V usage is TRBV13 and J usage is TRBJ1-3; D gene uncertain. Germline V gene sequence: CDR1 PRHDT, CDR2 FYEKMQ (reference sequence). The CDR3 is 18 amino acids. Trimming stripped 1 base from V and 4 bases from J, with 20 bases between. The DNA of the CDR3 is TGTGCCAGCAGCTTAGTAGAGGGCGGCAGAGAGACGGGAAACACCATATATTTT. Its protein product is CASSLVEGGRETGNTIYF.

V gene TRBV6-1 combines with J gene TRBJ2-7; no clear D gene. The CDR3 loop spans 15 amino acids. Germline values: CDR1 MNHNS, CDR2 SASEGT. Trimming shortened V by 4 bases and J by 2 bases, and 15 bases separated the two germline ends. The CDR3 reads CASSVLRTETYEQYF. DNA for the CDR3: TGTGCCAGCAGTGTCCTAAGGACCGAAACCTACGAGCAGTACTTC.

CDR3 in DNA: TGTGCCAGCAGTGAATTGGGGATCACTGAAGCTTTCTTT. Residues: CASSELGITEAFF. This chain connects TRBV25-1 to TRBJ1-1; D not certain. The CDR3 is 13 amino acids. Germline CDR1 is MGHDK and CDR2 is SYGVNS. Trimming took off 1 base at V and 4 bases at J, with 7 bases between the two ends.

The chain recombines TRBV5-1 with TRBJ2-7; a weak D match, TRBD1 (6 bases). The ends were cut back, 1 base at V and 2 bases at J, with 19 bases in the middle. Germline V gene sequence: CDR1 SGHRS, CDR2 YFSETQ. CDR3 length: 17 amino acids. The chain's CDR3 is CASSLTWDTLTPYEQYF. The DNA of the CDR3 is TGCGCCAGCAGCTTGACATGGGACACCTTAACCCCCTACGAGCAGTACTTC.